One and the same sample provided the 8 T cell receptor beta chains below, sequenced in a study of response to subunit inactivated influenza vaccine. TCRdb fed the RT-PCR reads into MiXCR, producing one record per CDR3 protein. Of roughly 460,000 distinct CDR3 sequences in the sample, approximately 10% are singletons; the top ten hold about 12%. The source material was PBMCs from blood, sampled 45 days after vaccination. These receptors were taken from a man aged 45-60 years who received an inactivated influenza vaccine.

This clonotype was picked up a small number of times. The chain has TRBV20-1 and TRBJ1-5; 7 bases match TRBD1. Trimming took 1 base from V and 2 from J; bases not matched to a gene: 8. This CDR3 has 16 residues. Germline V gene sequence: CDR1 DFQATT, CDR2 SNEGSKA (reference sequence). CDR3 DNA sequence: TGCAGTGCTAGAGGTGCGAAGGGGGCCGGCAATCAGCCCCAGCATTTT. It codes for CSARGAKGAGNQPQHF.

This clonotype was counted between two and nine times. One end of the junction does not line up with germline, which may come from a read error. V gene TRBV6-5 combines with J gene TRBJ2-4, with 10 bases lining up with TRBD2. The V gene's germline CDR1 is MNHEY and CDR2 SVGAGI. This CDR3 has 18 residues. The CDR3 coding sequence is TGTGTCAGCAGTTACTCGGCTAGCGGGGGACTAGCCAAAAACATTCAGTACTTC. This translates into CVSSYSASGGLAKNIQYF.

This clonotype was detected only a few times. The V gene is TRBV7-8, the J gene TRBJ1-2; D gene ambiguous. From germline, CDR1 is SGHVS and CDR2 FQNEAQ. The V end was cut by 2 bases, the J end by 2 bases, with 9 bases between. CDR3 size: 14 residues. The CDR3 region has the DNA TGTGCCAGCAGCTTACAGACCTCGAACTATGGCTACACCTTC. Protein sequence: CASSLQTSNYGYTF.

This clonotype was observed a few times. The CDR3 region has the DNA TGTGCCAGCACTGGGCGGGCCTGGGGGAACACTGAAGCTTTCTTT. Translating it yields CASTGRAWGNTEAFF. The J gene is TRBJ1-1, the V gene TRBV13, with D uncertain. The CDR3 is 15 amino acids. Per germline, CDR1 PRHDT and CDR2 FYEKMQ (reference sequence). Deletions cut 7 bases from V and 1 base from J, with 16 bases between. The complete variable domain, with remaining parts taken from reference TRBV13 and TRBJ1-1, reads AAGVIQSPRHLIKEKRETATLKCYPIPRHDTVYWYQQGPGQDPQFLISFYEKMQSDKGSIPDRFSAQQFSDYHSELNMSSLELGDSALYFCASTGRAWGNTEAFFGQGTRLTVV.

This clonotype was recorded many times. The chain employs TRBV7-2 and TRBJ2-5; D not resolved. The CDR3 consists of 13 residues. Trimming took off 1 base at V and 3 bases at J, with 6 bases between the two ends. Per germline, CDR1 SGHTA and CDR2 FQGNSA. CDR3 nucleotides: TGTGCCAGCAGCTTAGGGCCAGAAGAGACCCAGTACTTC. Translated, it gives CASSLGPEETQYF.

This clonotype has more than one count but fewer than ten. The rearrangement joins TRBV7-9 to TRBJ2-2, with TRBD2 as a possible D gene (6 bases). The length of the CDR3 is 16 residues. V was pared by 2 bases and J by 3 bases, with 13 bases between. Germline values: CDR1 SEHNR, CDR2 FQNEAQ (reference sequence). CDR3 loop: CASSLPGVRDTGELFF. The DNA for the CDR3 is TGTGCCAGCAGCTTACCGGGGGTGCGGGACACCGGGGAGCTGTTTTTT.

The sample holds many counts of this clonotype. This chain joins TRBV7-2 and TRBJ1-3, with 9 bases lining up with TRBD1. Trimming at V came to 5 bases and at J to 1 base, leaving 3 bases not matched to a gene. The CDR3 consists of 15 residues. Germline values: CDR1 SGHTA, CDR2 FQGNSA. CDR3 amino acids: CASSLGTGSGNTIYF. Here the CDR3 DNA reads TGTGCCAGCAGCCTCGGGACAGGGTCTGGAAACACCATATATTTT.

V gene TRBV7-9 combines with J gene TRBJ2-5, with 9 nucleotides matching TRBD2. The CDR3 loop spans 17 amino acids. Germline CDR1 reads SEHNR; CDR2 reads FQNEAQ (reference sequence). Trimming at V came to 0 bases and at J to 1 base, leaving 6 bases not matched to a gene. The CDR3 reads CASSLAELTSGQETQYF. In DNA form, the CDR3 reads TGTGCCAGCAGCTTAGCCGAATTGACTAGCGGCCAAGAGACCCAGTACTTC. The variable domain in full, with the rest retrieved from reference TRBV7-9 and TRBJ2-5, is DTGVSQNPRHKITKRGQNVTFRCDPISEHNRLYWYRQTLGQGPEFLTYFQNEAQLEKSRLLSDRFSAERPKGSFSTLEIQRTEQGDSAMYLCASSLAELTSGQETQYFGPGTRLLVL.